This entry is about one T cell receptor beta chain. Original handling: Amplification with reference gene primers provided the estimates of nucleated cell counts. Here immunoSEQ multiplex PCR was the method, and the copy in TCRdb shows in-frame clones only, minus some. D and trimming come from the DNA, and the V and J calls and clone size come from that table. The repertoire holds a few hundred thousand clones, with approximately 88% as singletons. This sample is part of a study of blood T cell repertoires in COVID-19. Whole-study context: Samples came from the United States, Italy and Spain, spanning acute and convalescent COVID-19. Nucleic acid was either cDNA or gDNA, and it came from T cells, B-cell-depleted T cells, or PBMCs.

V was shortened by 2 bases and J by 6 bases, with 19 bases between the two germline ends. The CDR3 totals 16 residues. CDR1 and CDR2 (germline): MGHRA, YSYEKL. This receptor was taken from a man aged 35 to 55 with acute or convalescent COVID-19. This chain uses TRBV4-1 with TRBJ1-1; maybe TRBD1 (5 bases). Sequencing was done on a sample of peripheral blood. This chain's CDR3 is CASSQPRGGRSAEAFF. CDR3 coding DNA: TGCGCCAGCAGCCAACCTCGGGGGGGTCGGAGCGCTGAAGCTTTCTTT.